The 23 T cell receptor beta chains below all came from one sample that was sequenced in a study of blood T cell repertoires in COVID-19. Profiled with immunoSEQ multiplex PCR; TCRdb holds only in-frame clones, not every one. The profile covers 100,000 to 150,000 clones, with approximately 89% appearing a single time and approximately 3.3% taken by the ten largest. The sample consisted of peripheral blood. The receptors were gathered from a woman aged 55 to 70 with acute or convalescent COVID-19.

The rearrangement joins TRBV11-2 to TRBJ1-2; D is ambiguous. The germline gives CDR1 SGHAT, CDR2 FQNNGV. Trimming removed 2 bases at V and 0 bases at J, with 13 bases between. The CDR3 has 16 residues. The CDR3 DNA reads TGTGCCAGCAGCTTAATGGCAGTCCAAGCTAACTATGGCTACACCTTC. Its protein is CASSLMAVQANYGYTF.

CDR3 sequence (DNA): TGTGCCAGCAGTCGACCACAGGGGGCTTCTGGAAACACCATATATTTT. Its translation is CASSRPQGASGNTIYF. The rearrangement links TRBV3-1 (or the pseudogene TRBV3-2) to TRBJ1-3; 9 bases align to TRBD1. There are 16 residues in the CDR3. The V and J ends lost 6 bases and 1 base, in that order; junction bases with no gene match: 7. Germline CDR1 reads LGHDT; CDR2 reads YNNKEL (reference sequence).

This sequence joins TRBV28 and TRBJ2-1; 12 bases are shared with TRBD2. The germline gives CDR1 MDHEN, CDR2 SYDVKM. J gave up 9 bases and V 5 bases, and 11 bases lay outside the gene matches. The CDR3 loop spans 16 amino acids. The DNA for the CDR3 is TGTGCCAGCAGTACCTCGGGACTAGCGGGTCCTATTGAGCAGTTCTTC. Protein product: CASSTSGLAGPIEQFF.

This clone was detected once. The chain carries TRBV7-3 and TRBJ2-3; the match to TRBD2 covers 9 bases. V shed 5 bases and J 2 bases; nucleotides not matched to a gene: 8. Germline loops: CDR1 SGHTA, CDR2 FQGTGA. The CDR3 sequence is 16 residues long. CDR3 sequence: CASSPTLAGLTDTQYF. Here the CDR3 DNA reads TGTGCCAGCAGCCCGACTCTAGCGGGACTCACAGATACGCAGTATTTT.

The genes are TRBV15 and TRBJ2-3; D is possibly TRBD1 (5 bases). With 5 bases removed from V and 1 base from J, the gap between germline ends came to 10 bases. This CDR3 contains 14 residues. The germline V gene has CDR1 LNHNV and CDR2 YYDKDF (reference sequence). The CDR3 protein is CATSSQDGTDTQYF. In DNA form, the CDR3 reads TGTGCCACCAGCTCACAGGACGGCACAGATACGCAGTATTTT.

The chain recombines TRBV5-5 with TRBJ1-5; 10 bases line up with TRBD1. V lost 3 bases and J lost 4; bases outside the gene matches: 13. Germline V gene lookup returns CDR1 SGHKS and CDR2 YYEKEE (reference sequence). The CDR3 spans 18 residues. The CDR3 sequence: CASSSGTGAKIANQPQHF. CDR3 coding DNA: TGTGCCAGCAGCTCCGGGACAGGGGCGAAAATAGCAAATCAGCCCCAGCATTTT.

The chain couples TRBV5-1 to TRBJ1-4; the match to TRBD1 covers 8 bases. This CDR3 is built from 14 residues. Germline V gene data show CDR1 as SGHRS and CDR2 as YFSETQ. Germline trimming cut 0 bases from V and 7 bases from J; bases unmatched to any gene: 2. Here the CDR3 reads CASSLGQGIEKLFF. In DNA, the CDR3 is TGCGCCAGCAGCTTGGGACAGGGGATTGAAAAACTGTTTTTT.

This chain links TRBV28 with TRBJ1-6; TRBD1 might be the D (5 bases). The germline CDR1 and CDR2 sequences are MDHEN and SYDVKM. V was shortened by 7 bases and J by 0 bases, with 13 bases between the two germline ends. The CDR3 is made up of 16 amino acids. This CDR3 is CASMGHRSSYNSPLHF. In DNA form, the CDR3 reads TGTGCCAGCATGGGGCACCGGAGCTCCTATAATTCACCCCTCCACTTT.

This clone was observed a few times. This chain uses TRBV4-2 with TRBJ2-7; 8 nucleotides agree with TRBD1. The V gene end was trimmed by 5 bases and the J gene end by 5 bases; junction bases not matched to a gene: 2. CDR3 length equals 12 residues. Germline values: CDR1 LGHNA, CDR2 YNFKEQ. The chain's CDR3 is CASSSGGHEQYF. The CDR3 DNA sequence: TGTGCCAGCAGCTCAGGGGGCCACGAGCAGTACTTC.

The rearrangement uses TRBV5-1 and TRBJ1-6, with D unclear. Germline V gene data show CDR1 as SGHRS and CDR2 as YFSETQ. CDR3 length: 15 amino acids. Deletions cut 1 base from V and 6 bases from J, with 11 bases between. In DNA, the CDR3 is TGCGCCAGCAGCTTGTCCCCGGAGAGTAATTCACCCCTCCACTTT. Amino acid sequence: CASSLSPESNSPLHF.

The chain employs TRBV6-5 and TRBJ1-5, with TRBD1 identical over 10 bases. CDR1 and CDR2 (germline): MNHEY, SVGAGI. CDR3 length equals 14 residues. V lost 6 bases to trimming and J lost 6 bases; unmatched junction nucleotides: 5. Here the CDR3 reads CASRTGTGVQPQHF. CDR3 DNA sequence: TGTGCCAGCAGAACCGGGACAGGGGTTCAGCCCCAGCATTTT.

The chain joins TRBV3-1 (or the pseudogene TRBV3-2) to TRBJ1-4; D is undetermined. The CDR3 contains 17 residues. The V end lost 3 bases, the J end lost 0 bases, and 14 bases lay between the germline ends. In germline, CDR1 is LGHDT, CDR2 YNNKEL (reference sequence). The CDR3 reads CASSQTRSRTTNEKLFF. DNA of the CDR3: TGTGCCAGCAGCCAGACTCGAAGCCGGACAACTAATGAAAAACTGTTTTTT.

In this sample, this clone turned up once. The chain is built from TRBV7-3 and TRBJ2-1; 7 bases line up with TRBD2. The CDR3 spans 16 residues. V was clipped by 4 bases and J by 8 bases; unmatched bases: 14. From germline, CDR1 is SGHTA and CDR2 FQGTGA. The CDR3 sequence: CASSSFGRRWGDEQFF. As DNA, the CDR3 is TGTGCCAGCAGCTCCTTCGGGAGGAGATGGGGTGATGAGCAGTTCTTC. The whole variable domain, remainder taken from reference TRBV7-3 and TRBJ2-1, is GAGVSQTPSNKVTEKGKYVELRCDPISGHTALYWYRQSLGQGPEFLIYFQGTGAADDSGLPNDRFFAVRPEGSVSTLKIQRTERGDSAVYLCASSSFGRRWGDEQFFGPGTRLTVL.

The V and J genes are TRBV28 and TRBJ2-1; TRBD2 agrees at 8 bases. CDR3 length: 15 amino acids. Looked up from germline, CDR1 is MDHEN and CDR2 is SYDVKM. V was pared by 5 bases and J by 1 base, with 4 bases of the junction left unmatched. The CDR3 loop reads CASSGLAGSYNEQFF. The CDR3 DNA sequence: TGTGCCAGCAGTGGCCTAGCGGGTTCCTACAATGAGCAGTTCTTC.

The CDR3 region is CASSHGTMDSPLHF. In DNA, the CDR3 is TGTGCCAGCAGTCATGGGACTATGGATTCACCCCTCCACTTT. The rearrangement links TRBV27 to TRBJ1-6, with D maybe TRBD1 (5 bases). The V end was cut by 5 bases, the J end by 8 bases, with 13 bases between. This CDR3 is 14 amino acids long. Germline lookup yields CDR1 MNHEY and CDR2 SMNVEV (reference sequence).

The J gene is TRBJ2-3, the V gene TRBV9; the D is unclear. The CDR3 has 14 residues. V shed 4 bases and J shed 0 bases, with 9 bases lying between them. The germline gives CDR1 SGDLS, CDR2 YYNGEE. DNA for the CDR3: TGTGCCAGCAGCCCCCAGATAAGCACAGATACGCAGTATTTT. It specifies CASSPQISTDTQYF.

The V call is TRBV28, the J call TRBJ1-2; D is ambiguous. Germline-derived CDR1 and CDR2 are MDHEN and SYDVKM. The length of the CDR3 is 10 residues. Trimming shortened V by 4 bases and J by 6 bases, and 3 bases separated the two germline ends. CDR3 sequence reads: CASSSNGYTF. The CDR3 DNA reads TGTGCCAGCAGTTCAAATGGCTACACCTTC.

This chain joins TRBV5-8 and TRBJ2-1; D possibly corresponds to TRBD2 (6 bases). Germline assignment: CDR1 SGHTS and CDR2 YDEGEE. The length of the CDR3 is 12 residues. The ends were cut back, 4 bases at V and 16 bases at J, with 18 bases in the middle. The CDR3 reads CASSPTRRGAFF. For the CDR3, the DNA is TGTGCCAGCAGCCCGACTAGACGGGGCGCTTTCTTC.

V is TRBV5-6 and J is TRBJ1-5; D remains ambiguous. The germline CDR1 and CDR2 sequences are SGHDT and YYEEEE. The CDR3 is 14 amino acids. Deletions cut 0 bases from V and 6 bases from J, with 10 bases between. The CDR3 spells CASSLAGWSQPQHF. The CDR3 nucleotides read TGTGCCAGCAGCTTGGCGGGTTGGAGTCAGCCCCAGCATTTT. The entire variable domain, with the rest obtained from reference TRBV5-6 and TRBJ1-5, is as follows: DAGVTQSPTHLIKTRGQQVTLRCSPKSGHDTVSWYQQALGQGPQFIFQYYEEEERQRGNFPDRFSGHQFPNYSSELNVNALLLGDSALYLCASSLAGWSQPQHFGDGTRLSIL.

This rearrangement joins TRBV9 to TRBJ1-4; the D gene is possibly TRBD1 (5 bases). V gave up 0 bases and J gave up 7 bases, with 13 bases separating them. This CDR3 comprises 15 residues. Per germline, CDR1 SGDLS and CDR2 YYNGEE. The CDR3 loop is CASSVGGVQAEKLFF. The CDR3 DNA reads TGTGCCAGCAGCGTAGGGGGTGTACAGGCTGAAAAACTGTTTTTT.

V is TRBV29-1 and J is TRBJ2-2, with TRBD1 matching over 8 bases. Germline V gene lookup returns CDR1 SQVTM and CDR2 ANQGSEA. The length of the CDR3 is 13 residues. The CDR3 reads CSSTGANTGELFF. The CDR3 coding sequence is TGCAGTTCGACAGGGGCGAACACCGGGGAGCTGTTTTTT.

The CDR3 DNA reads TGTGCCAGCAGCTTACTAGCGGGTCCGGGATACAATGAGCAGTTCTTC. Protein: CASSLLAGPGYNEQFF. J is TRBJ2-1 and V is TRBV7-3; 8 nucleotides line up with TRBD2. Germline CDR1 reads SGHTA; CDR2 reads FQGTGA. The CDR3 is 16 residues long. V shed 2 bases and J 4 bases; nucleotides not matched to a gene: 7.

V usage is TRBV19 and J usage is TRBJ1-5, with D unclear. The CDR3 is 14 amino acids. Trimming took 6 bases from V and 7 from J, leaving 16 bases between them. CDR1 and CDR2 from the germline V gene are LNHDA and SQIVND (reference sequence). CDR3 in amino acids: CASSAGVGWQPQHF. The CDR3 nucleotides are TGTGCCAGTAGCGCAGGTGTGGGTTGGCAGCCCCAGCATTTT. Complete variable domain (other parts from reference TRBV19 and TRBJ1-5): DGGITQSPKYLFRKEGQNVTLSCEQNLNHDAMYWYRQDPGQGLRLIYYSQIVNDFQKGDIAEGYSVSREKKESFPLTVTSAQKNPTAFYLCASSAGVGWQPQHFGDGTRLSIL.